A selection of T cell receptor beta chains follows, all from one sample in a study of shared clonotypes between healthy human individuals. Generated by immunoSEQ multiplex PCR, the TCRdb table keeps only in-frame clones and is missing some. The sample holds under 2,500,000 clones; approximately 96% are singletons and the top ten take approximately 0.13%. The specimen sequenced was naive CD4+ T cells sorted from blood. The origin of the receptors is a man aged 18 to 29 in good health. The CDR3 runs from the conserved cysteine through the conserved F or W. The D gene is left open where the match is weak. Size is stated for part of the rows, as once, few or many counts, or as a class when the clone is expanded.

d_gene,j_gene,abundance,v_gene,CDR3aa,CDR3nt
TRBD2,TRBJ2-1,NA,TRBV6-5,CASSYSSGRASNEQFF,TGTGCCAGCAGTTACTCCAGCGGGAGGGCCTCCAATGAGCAGTTCTTC
TRBD2,TRBJ2-2,NA,TRBV19,CASRVVAGAGELFF,TGTGCCAGTAGGGTGGTAGCGGGAGCCGGGGAGCTGTTTTTT
NA,TRBJ1-3,NA,TRBV5-1,CASSLVSGVGNTIYF,TGCGCCAGCAGCTTGGTCTCAGGGGTTGGAAACACCATATATTTT
NA,TRBJ2-7,NA,TRBV7-3,CASSLSPGYEQYF,TGTGCCAGCAGCTTATCACCGGGGTACGAGCAGTACTTC
TRBD1,TRBJ2-1,NA,TRBV6-5,CASRDRGRNEQFF,TGTGCCAGCAGGGACAGGGGGCGTAATGAGCAGTTCTTC
NA,TRBJ2-2,NA,TRBV5-1,CASHRDANTGELFF,TGCGCCAGCCATCGGGACGCGAACACCGGGGAGCTGTTTTTT
TRBD1,TRBJ1-4,NA,TRBV5-1,CASSLDRGGGKLFF,TGCGCCAGCAGTCTCGACAGGGGAGGTGGAAAACTGTTTTTT
NA,TRBJ1-4,NA,TRBV28,CASSPSRASEKLFF,TGTGCCAGCAGTCCCTCCCGGGCCAGCGAAAAACTGTTTTTT
TRBD2,TRBJ2-7,NA,TRBV5-1,CASSLLAGGLRQSGYEQYF,TGCGCCAGCAGCTTACTAGCGGGGGGGCTTCGTCAGAGTGGCTACGAGCAGTACTTC
TRBD1,TRBJ1-2,NA,TRBV5-1,CASTTGGSSSGYTF,TGCGCCAGCACTACAGGGGGCTCATCGAGTGGCTACACCTTC
TRBD2,TRBJ2-5,once,TRBV5-1,CASSLAGLAGVVETQYF,TGCGCCAGCAGCTTGGCGGGCCTAGCGGGAGTCGTAGAGACCCAGTACTTC
NA,TRBJ1-6,NA,TRBV10-3,CAISEPPGTNSPLHF,TGTGCCATCAGTGAGCCTCCCGGGACTAATTCACCCCTCCACTTT
TRBD2,TRBJ2-7,NA,TRBV30,CAWSFSGEYYEQYF,TGTGCCTGGAGTTTCAGCGGGGAGTACTACGAGCAGTACTTC
NA,TRBJ2-1,NA,TRBV7-8,CASSLDGSSYNEQFF,TGTGCCAGCAGCTTAGACGGCAGCTCCTACAATGAGCAGTTCTTC
NA,TRBJ1-1,NA,TRBV7-2,CASSRPGGFTEAFF,TGTGCCAGCAGCCGCCCCGGGGGGTTCACTGAAGCTTTCTTT
NA,TRBJ2-5,NA,TRBV4-1,CASSQDGQGAPGETQYF,TGCGCCAGCAGCCAAGATGGGCAGGGAGCCCCAGGGGAGACCCAGTACTTC
TRBD1,TRBJ2-7,NA,TRBV19,CASSIEGQGKIEQYF,TGTGCCAGTAGTATAGAGGGACAGGGGAAGATCGAGCAGTACTTC
TRBD2,TRBJ2-3,NA,TRBV2,CASSRLAGGTDTQYF,TGTGCCAGCAGTCGGCTAGCGGGAGGAACAGATACGCAGTATTTT
NA,TRBJ1-3,NA,TRBV5-1,CASSVSPSSPIYF,TGCGCCAGCAGCGTCAGTCCCTCTTCCCCCATATATTTT
TRBD1,TRBJ1-1,NA,TRBV7-2,CASSLRQGTKRDTEAFF,TGTGCCAGCAGCTTAAGACAGGGGACGAAACGGGACACTGAAGCTTTCTTT
TRBD1,TRBJ2-2,NA,TRBV19,CASSIRGPTGELFF,TGTGCCAGTAGTATCAGGGGGCCCACCGGGGAGCTGTTTTTT
TRBD1,TRBJ2-7,NA,TRBV4-3,CASSQDRDSTYEQYF,TGCGCCAGCAGCCAAGACCGGGACAGCACCTACGAGCAGTACTTC
NA,TRBJ2-7,NA,TRBV29-1,CSVRLGIYEQYF,TGCAGCGTAAGGCTAGGGATCTACGAGCAGTACTTC
NA,TRBJ1-1,NA,TRBV30,CAWVERGQLLLPAFF,TGTGCCTGGGTTGAACGGGGCCAGCTTCTCTTACCAGCTTTCTTT
NA,TRBJ1-1,NA,TRBV6-5,CASSRDKNTEAFF,TGTGCCAGCAGTCGGGATAAGAACACTGAAGCTTTCTTT
NA,TRBJ1-1,NA,TRBV27,CASSYGDALNTEAFF,TGTGCCAGCAGTTACGGGGATGCGCTGAACACTGAAGCTTTCTTT
TRBD1,TRBJ2-2,NA,TRBV5-1,CASNAGLSGQGASGELFF,TGCGCCAGCAATGCTGGCCTTTCTGGACAGGGGGCATCCGGGGAGCTGTTTTTT
NA,TRBJ2-7,once,TRBV27,CASRRSGAYEQYF,TGTGCCAGCAGGAGGTCGGGAGCCTACGAGCAGTACTTC
NA,TRBJ2-3,NA,TRBV5-4,CASSPAGVNTQYF,TGTGCCAGCAGCCCAGCCGGGGTGAATACGCAGTATTTT
NA,TRBJ2-2,NA,TRBV2,CASSSGANTGELFF,TGTGCCAGCAGTAGCGGTGCGAACACCGGGGAGCTGTTTTTT
NA,TRBJ1-1,NA,TRBV30,CAWSGSPWGAFF,TGTGCCTGGAGTGGGTCGCCTTGGGGAGCTTTCTTT
NA,TRBJ1-2,NA,TRBV5-4,CASSFRTDYGYTF,TGTGCCAGCAGCTTTAGGACAGACTATGGCTACACCTTC
TRBD1,TRBJ1-3,NA,TRBV9,CASTGTVSGNTIYF,TGTGCCAGCACCGGGACAGTTTCTGGAAACACCATATATTTT
NA,TRBJ1-6,NA,TRBV4-1,CASSQDQKKEGSLHF,TGCGCCAGCAGCCAAGATCAGAAAAAGGAGGGGTCCCTCCACTTT
NA,TRBJ1-1,NA,TRBV5-6,CASSLVYGQGLSEAFF,TGTGCCAGCAGCTTAGTGTATGGGCAGGGGTTGAGTGAAGCTTTCTTT
NA,TRBJ1-5,NA,TRBV6-1,CASSETRVFGQPQHF,TGTGCCAGCAGTGAAACCCGGGTTTTCGGTCAGCCCCAGCATTTT
NA,TRBJ2-3,once,TRBV5-1,CASSWGDRDSTDTQYF,TGCGCCAGCAGCTGGGGGGACCGGGACAGCACAGATACGCAGTATTTT
NA,TRBJ2-2,once,TRBV5-6,CASSLDPPYGELFF,TGTGCCAGCAGCTTGGACCCTCCGTACGGGGAGCTGTTTTTT
NA,TRBJ1-1,NA,TRBV18,CASSRPEGRTEAFF,TGTGCCAGCTCACGGCCGGAGGGGAGGACTGAAGCTTTCTTT
NA,TRBJ2-7,NA,TRBV4-1,CASSQGTQAYEQYF,TGCGCCAGCAGCCAAGGGACACAAGCCTACGAGCAGTACTTC
NA,TRBJ2-3,NA,TRBV29-1,CSAGRQVTDTQYF,TGCAGCGCTGGAAGACAGGTCACAGATACGCAGTATTTT
NA,TRBJ1-1,NA,TRBV30,CAWSYTLNTEAFF,TGTGCCTGGAGTTACACCCTGAACACTGAAGCTTTCTTT
NA,TRBJ2-5,NA,TRBV6-1,CASKNRAGETQYF,TGTGCCAGCAAAAACAGGGCGGGAGAGACCCAGTACTTC
NA,TRBJ1-5,NA,TRBV5-4,CASSLEPKAGQPQHF,TGTGCCAGCAGCTTGGAGCCCAAGGCTGGACAGCCCCAGCATTTT
NA,TRBJ2-7,NA,TRBV11-2,CASSLEGIGESEQYF,TGTGCCAGCAGCTTAGAAGGGATTGGGGAAAGCGAGCAGTACTTC
TRBD2,TRBJ2-1,NA,TRBV5-1,CASKGGGNYNEQFF,TGCGCCAGCAAGGGCGGGGGGAACTACAATGAGCAGTTCTTC
NA,TRBJ1-5,NA,TRBV2,CASSDESQPQHF,TGTGCCAGCAGTGACGAGAGCCAGCCCCAGCATTTT
NA,TRBJ2-2,once,TRBV9,CASSVGRSPYANTGELFF,TGTGCCAGCAGCGTAGGTCGGTCCCCCTACGCGAACACCGGGGAGCTGTTTTTT
TRBD1,TRBJ2-1,NA,TRBV11-2,CASSRQGAPLENEQFF,TGTGCCAGCAGCCGTCAGGGGGCCCCTTTAGAAAATGAGCAGTTCTTC
NA,TRBJ2-1,NA,TRBV18,CASSPIPGPLDNEQFF,TGTGCCAGCTCACCAATACCGGGGCCCCTAGACAATGAGCAGTTCTTC
NA,TRBJ2-1,NA,TRBV2,CASSGTPSRNNEQFF,TGTGCCAGCAGTGGAACACCCTCCAGAAACAATGAGCAGTTCTTC
NA,TRBJ1-2,NA,TRBV10-3,CAISEYPAGYTF,TGTGCCATCAGTGAGTATCCAGCCGGCTACACCTTC
NA,TRBJ2-7,NA,TRBV21-1,CASSNTGTGPYEQYF,TGTGCCAGCAGCAACACCGGGACAGGCCCCTACGAGCAGTACTTC